Below, 18 T cell receptor beta chains from the same sample are listed, as sequenced in a study of metastatic and nonmetastatic thyroid tumors. MiXCR reprocessed the PCR reads for TCRdb. Of some 31,000 clones listed, approximately 7% are singletons. Patients had received no treatment of any kind before thyroid surgery. Material: blood. The receptors were sampled from a female donor with papillary thyroid cancer or a benign thyroid nodule (not recorded which). Some clones in this sample may be carry-over from other donors' samples.

In its sample, this clone was seen a few times. The chain uses TRBV2 and TRBJ2-7, with 9 bases aligning to TRBD2. The germline V gene has CDR1 SNHLY and CDR2 FYNNEI. The CDR3 is made up of 14 amino acids. V lost 6 bases to trimming and J lost 5 bases; unmatched junction nucleotides: 8. The CDR3 DNA reads as TGTGCCAGCAGGGGGGCGGGGGGGCCCCACGAGCAGTACTTC. Translating it yields CASRGAGGPHEQYF.

At least ten counts were recorded for this clone. The gene calls are TRBV20-1 and TRBJ2-1; D is uncertain. The CDR3 runs to 13 residues. The germline V gene has CDR1 DFQATT and CDR2 SNEGSKA (reference sequence). Trimming took off 0 bases at V and 6 bases at J, with 9 bases between the two ends. The CDR3 DNA follows: TGCAGTGCTAGAGATCGGAGTCTCAATGAGCAGTTCTTC. Residues: CSARDRSLNEQFF.

This clone was observed a few times. This chain uses TRBV6-1 with TRBJ2-1; 9 bases align to TRBD2. The CDR3 spans 16 residues. In germline, CDR1 is MNHNS, CDR2 SASEGT. The V and J ends lost 2 bases and 9 bases, in that order; junction bases with no gene match: 11. The CDR3 loop reads CASSELGGGGAGEQFF. CDR3 bases: TGTGCCAGCAGTGAATTGGGCGGCGGGGGGGCCGGTGAGCAGTTCTTC.

At least ten counts were recorded for this clone. The CDR3 protein is CASSYSIGKGNQPQHF. The CDR3 nucleotides are TGTGCCAGCAGTTACTCGATTGGAAAGGGGAATCAGCCCCAGCATTTT. The chain combines TRBV6-5 with TRBJ1-5; TRBD1 might be the D (5 bases). This CDR3 comprises 16 residues. Germline CDR1 and CDR2: MNHEY and SVGAGI. V shed 0 bases and J shed 4 bases, with 13 bases lying between them.

This clone was recorded a few times. V usage is TRBV6-2 or TRBV6-3 and J usage is TRBJ1-1; 8 nucleotides agree with TRBD1. CDR3 length: 14 amino acids. The trim removed 2 bases at V and 3 bases at J, leaving 2 bases unmatched. Germline CDR1 is MNHEY and CDR2 is SVGEGT. The DNA for the CDR3 is TGTGCCAGCAGTTACCAGGGGGCCGACACTGAAGCTTTCTTT. Protein: CASSYQGADTEAFF.

This clone was seen ten or more times. V and J are TRBV10-2 and TRBJ2-3; a possible D gene is TRBD2 (5 bases). Germline CDR1 is WSHSY and CDR2 is SAAADI. The length of the CDR3 is 14 residues. V lost 8 bases and J lost 1, with 13 bases in between. In nucleotides, the CDR3 is TGCGCCAGCGGACCAGCGGTGGGCACAGATACGCAGTATTTT. Translated, it gives CASGPAVGTDTQYF.

This clone was detected many times. The V call is TRBV5-1, the J call TRBJ1-2; 7 bases map to TRBD1. Trimming took 4 bases from V and 6 from J; bases not matched to a gene: 6. CDR1 is SGHRS, CDR2 YFSETQ, per germline. There are 13 residues in the CDR3. The CDR3 protein is CASSQGTVDGYTF. The DNA for the CDR3 is TGCGCCAGCAGCCAAGGGACAGTCGATGGCTACACCTTC.

The sample holds many counts of this clone. The V call is TRBV11-2, the J call TRBJ2-1; 9 bases agree with TRBD1. Trimming at V came to 2 bases and at J to 9 bases, leaving 17 bases not matched to a gene. Germline assignment: CDR1 SGHAT and CDR2 FQNNGV. This CDR3 spans 18 amino acids. In DNA, the CDR3 is TGTGCCAGCAGCTTATCATTTTTCAGGGGGACAGGGTCTCGTGAGCAGTTCTTC. Its translation: CASSLSFFRGTGSREQFF.

This clone was seen many times. This chain links TRBV19 with TRBJ1-2; D is ambiguous. Germline V gene data show CDR1 as LNHDA and CDR2 as SQIVND (reference sequence). This CDR3 is built from 14 residues. V was trimmed by 4 bases and J by 4 bases, leaving 13 bases between them. The CDR3 region is CASSSLEVSYGYTF. The CDR3 region has the DNA TGTGCCAGTAGTAGCCTCGAGGTCAGCTATGGCTACACCTTC.

The rearrangement joins TRBV7-7 to TRBJ2-1; either TRBD1 or TRBD2 may fit D (5 bases each). The CDR3 sequence is 14 residues long. Trimming shortened V by 3 bases and J by 13 bases, and 19 bases separated the two germline ends. Germline V CDR1 and CDR2: SSHAT, FNYEAQ (reference sequence). CDR3 amino acids: CASSFLQSGTPQFF. CDR3 sequence (DNA): TGTGCCAGCAGCTTCTTACAGTCAGGGACCCCTCAGTTCTTC.

This clone was observed at least ten times. The rearrangement uses TRBV28 and TRBJ2-1; 14 bases align to TRBD2. The germline CDR1 and CDR2 sequences are MDHEN and SYDVKM. The CDR3 is made up of 16 amino acids. Trimming at V came to 4 bases and at J to 8 bases, leaving 7 bases not matched to a gene. The CDR3 coding sequence is TGTGCCAGCAGTTCCCGACTAGCGGGAGGGTTGGATGAGCAGTTCTTC. This translates into CASSSRLAGGLDEQFF.

This clone was counted at least ten times. V is TRBV20-1 and J is TRBJ1-3; maybe TRBD1 (5 bases). The germline CDR1 and CDR2 sequences are DFQATT and SNEGSKA (reference sequence). Between the trimmed V and J ends, which lost 3 bases and 0 bases, there was a span of 15 bases. This CDR3 is 16 amino acids long. CDR3 in DNA: TGCAGTGCTAGCCCGGGACTCCAAGCCTCTGGAAACACCATATATTTT. Translating gives CSASPGLQASGNTIYF.

Comment on this clone: Being one base from a much bigger clone, this may be a read error. This chain joins TRBV18 and TRBJ1-3; D may be TRBD1 (6 bases). Between the trimmed V and J ends, which lost 4 bases and 4 bases, there was a span of 17 bases. This CDR3 has 16 amino acids. The germline V gene has CDR1 KGHSH and CDR2 LQKENI. CDR3 amino acids: CASSLNQGSRGNTIYF. CDR3 coding DNA: TGTGCCAGCTCACTCAACCAGGGGTCGCGCGGAAACACCATATATTTT.

The table lists this clone with many counts. J is TRBJ1-2 and V is TRBV29-1, with unresolved D. The ends were cut back, 4 bases at V and 5 bases at J, with 14 bases in the middle. The CDR3 is made up of 13 amino acids. Germline lookup yields CDR1 SQVTM and CDR2 ANQGSEA. CDR3 loop: CSVAETQTYGYTF. CDR3 coding DNA: TGCAGCGTTGCTGAGACCCAAACATATGGCTACACCTTC. Based on the CDR3 plus reference TRBV29-1 and TRBJ1-2, the full variable domain is SAVISQKPSRDICQRGTSLTIQCQVDSQVTMMFWYRQQPGQSLTLIATANQGSEATYESGFVIDKFPISRPNLTFSTLTVSNMSPEDSSIYLCSVAETQTYGYTFGSGTRLTVV.

This clone was recorded many times. This chain joins TRBV11-1 and TRBJ2-7; 8 positions match TRBD2. Trimming took 2 bases from V and 0 from J; bases not matched to a gene: 15. Germline CDR1 and CDR2: SGHAT and FQDESV (reference sequence). The CDR3 is 19 residues long. The CDR3, as DNA: TGTGCCAGCAGCTTATTCCACGGGAGGGCCTGGGAGCTCTCCTACGAGCAGTACTTC. Encoded protein: CASSLFHGRAWELSYEQYF.

This clone was seen many times. The rearrangement links TRBV5-6 to TRBJ1-2; TRBD1 agrees at 7 bases. V gave up 4 bases and J gave up 0 bases; unmatched junction bases: 9. The V gene's germline CDR1 is SGHDT and CDR2 YYEEEE. The CDR3 extends over 16 amino acids. The CDR3 sequence: CASSRVPGQTNYGYTF. CDR3 in DNA: TGTGCCAGCAGCCGCGTACCGGGACAGACTAACTATGGCTACACCTTC.

In its sample, this clone was seen many times. This chain joins TRBV4-3 and TRBJ1-6; 12 nucleotides match TRBD1. The CDR3 sequence is 17 residues long. V shed 3 bases and J 8 bases; nucleotides not matched to a gene: 8. Germline V lookup: CDR1 LGHNA, CDR2 YSLEER. Written as DNA, the CDR3 is TGCGCCAGCAGCCAGGCCTCCGGGACAGGGGGCGATTCACCCCTCCACTTT. Translated, it gives CASSQASGTGGDSPLHF.

This clone was picked up many times. CDR3 amino acids: CASSLRDRDTQYF. For the CDR3, the DNA is TGTGCCAGCAGTTTAAGGGATAGAGATACGCAGTATTTT. V usage is TRBV12-3 or TRBV12-4 and J usage is TRBJ2-3; D uncertain. The CDR3 loop spans 13 amino acids. Trimming removed 2 bases at V and 5 bases at J, with 8 bases between.